This T cell receptor (beta chain) originates from a study of T cell clonality in common variable immunodeficiency. The table came from immunoSEQ multiplex PCR; TCRdb's copy has only in-frame clones and leaves some out. The record shows tens of thousands of clones for this sample, with no singletons present. The CDR3 runs 14 residues. Trimming stripped 3 bases from V and 1 base from J, with 9 bases between. The study's findings and limits: CVID subjects shared fewer TCRbeta clones than healthy controls did. CVID subjects showed higher TCRbeta clonality than healthy controls.

Patients and controls were mostly of Caucasian heritage. The sample holds many counts of this clone. What it recognizes is unknown. From the germline J gene comes the end of the CDR3, since the read stops 3 residues before it. The genes are TRBV12-3 or TRBV12-4 and TRBJ2-5; a weak D match, TRBD2 (6 bases). The source is a person between 18 and 70 years old in good health. Source material: peripheral blood mononuclear cells. The sequenced CDR3 bases are TGTGCCAGCAGTTTTAGCGGACTCCAAGAGACC. Its protein is CASSFSGLQET. Given in full, the CDR3 is CASSFSGLQETQYF.